The clone carrying this TCR beta chain has more than one count but fewer than ten. No antigen is known for it. The record originates from a study of post-analysis software for immune sequencing data. General study results and limits: The five TRBV segments detected at higher frequency in patients than in controls included TRBV5-6, TRBV5-1 and TRBV20-1.

The authors incorporated unique molecular identifiers into the TCR beta cDNA libraries. Via MiXCR, TCRdb re-called the PCR reads, giving one row per CDR3 protein. The sample has 450,000 to 700,000 distinct CDR3 sequences, roughly 45% seen once. Per germline, CDR1 SEHNR and CDR2 FQNEAQ (reference sequence). With 1 base removed from V and 8 bases from J, the gap between germline ends came to 8 bases. The CDR3 is made up of 12 amino acids. Material for sequencing was blood. The V gene is TRBV7-9, the J gene TRBJ1-1; D not resolved. This TCR was recovered from a girl aged 10 to 17 with multiple sclerosis. CDR3: CASSLVGREAFF. The CDR3 DNA is TGTGCCAGCAGCTTAGTAGGGAGGGAAGCTTTCTTT.